This is a list of T cell receptor beta chains from one sample in a study of graft-versus-host responses after intestinal transplantation. Antigens for these TCRs are unknown. Profiling relied on immunoSEQ multiplex PCR, and the TCRdb table lists in-frame clones only, not all of them. Of 84,000 or so clones listed, about four fifths are singletons. The sequences come from unstimulated CD4+ T cells sorted from spleen or lymph node cells, collected before intestinal transplant. These receptors all come from a human donor who received an intestinal transplant. CDR3s include the opening cysteine and the closing phenylalanine or tryptophan. A D gene is named only where the DNA matches it firmly. Size tells how often a clone was seen (once, few, many) or the class of an expanded clone, and some rows leave it out.

J gene: TRBJ2-3
D gene: .
V gene: TRBV27
clone size: .
CDR3 DNA: TGTGCCAGCAGTTTTGGAGGGGGGGCAGATACGCAGTATTTT
CDR3 protein: CASSFGGGADTQYF

J gene: TRBJ2-7
D gene: .
V gene: TRBV7-9
clone size: .
CDR3 DNA: TGTGCCAGCAGCTTAGGGGGGGACCTTTACGAGCAGTACTTC
CDR3 protein: CASSLGGDLYEQYF

J gene: TRBJ2-3
D gene: TRBD2
V gene: TRBV4-1
clone size: .
CDR3 DNA: TGCGCCAGCAGCCAGGGACTAGCGGTTGGTGATACGCAGTATTTT
CDR3 protein: CASSQGLAVGDTQYF

J gene: TRBJ2-4
D gene: TRBD2
V gene: TRBV28
clone size: .
CDR3 DNA: TGTGCCAGCAGCTCTAGCGGGAGGGGGGGGAACATTCAGTACTTC
CDR3 protein: CASSSSGRGGNIQYF

J gene: TRBJ2-7
D gene: TRBD2
V gene: TRBV28
clone size: .
CDR3 DNA: TGTGCCAGCAGTCCACTTCCGACCCCGGGCCTAGCGGGGCTGAACTACGAGCAGTACTTC
CDR3 protein: CASSPLPTPGLAGLNYEQYF

J gene: TRBJ1-2
D gene: .
V gene: TRBV30
clone size: .
CDR3 DNA: TGTGCCGGGAGTCCCGGGGGAGGGAAGGGGCCCTATGGCTACACCTTC
CDR3 protein: CAGSPGGGKGPYGYTF

J gene: TRBJ2-1
D gene: .
V gene: TRBV19
clone size: .
CDR3 DNA: TGTGCCAGTAGTATAGATCTGATCGCCTGGGGAGAAAGCTACAATGAGCAGTTCTTC
CDR3 protein: CASSIDLIAWGESYNEQFF

J gene: TRBJ2-3
D gene: .
V gene: TRBV7-2
clone size: .
CDR3 DNA: TGTGCCAGCAGCCTACGACTAACAACTAGCACAGATACGCAGTATTTT
CDR3 protein: CASSLRLTTSTDTQYF

J gene: TRBJ2-3
D gene: TRBD1
V gene: TRBV6-1
clone size: .
CDR3 DNA: TGTGCCAGCAGTGCGGGACAGGGCACAGATACGCAGTATTTT
CDR3 protein: CASSAGQGTDTQYF

J gene: TRBJ2-3
D gene: .
V gene: TRBV5-4
clone size: .
CDR3 DNA: TGTGCCAGCAGCTTGGACGGTGGGGCCACAGATACGCAGTATTTT
CDR3 protein: CASSLDGGATDTQYF

J gene: TRBJ1-5
D gene: .
V gene: TRBV2
clone size: .
CDR3 DNA: TGTGCCAGCACCGACGGAGGGGAATTGCAGCCCCAGCATTTT
CDR3 protein: CASTDGGELQPQHF

J gene: TRBJ1-2
D gene: .
V gene: TRBV2
clone size: .
CDR3 DNA: TGTGCCAGCAGTGAGCGGGGGCCTTATGGCTACACCTTC
CDR3 protein: CASSERGPYGYTF

J gene: TRBJ2-5
D gene: .
V gene: TRBV28
clone size: once
CDR3 DNA: TGTGCCAGCAACTCCCCTAGGCGTCTGGAAAACCAAGAGACCCAGTACTTC
CDR3 protein: CASNSPRRLENQETQYF

J gene: TRBJ2-5
D gene: TRBD2
V gene: TRBV7-3
clone size: .
CDR3 DNA: TGTGCCAGCAGGCGGGAGCATGGAGAGACCCAGTACTTC
CDR3 protein: CASRREHGETQYF

J gene: TRBJ2-3
D gene: .
V gene: TRBV27
clone size: .
CDR3 DNA: TGTGCCAGCCCCGGAGGGGCCCACACAGATACGCAGTATTTT
CDR3 protein: CASPGGAHTDTQYF

J gene: TRBJ2-5
D gene: .
V gene: TRBV2
clone size: .
CDR3 DNA: TGTGCCAGCAGTGATGAGGAGACCCAGTACTTC
CDR3 protein: CASSDEETQYF

J gene: TRBJ2-2
D gene: TRBD2
V gene: TRBV28
clone size: few
CDR3 DNA: TGTGCCAGCAGTTTAACTAGCGGTTACACCGGGGAGCTGTTTTTT
CDR3 protein: CASSLTSGYTGELFF

J gene: TRBJ2-5
D gene: .
V gene: TRBV2
clone size: .
CDR3 DNA: TGTGCCAGCAGTGTTGTCGAGGAGACCCAGTACTTC
CDR3 protein: CASSVVEETQYF

J gene: TRBJ2-1
D gene: .
V gene: TRBV4-2
clone size: once
CDR3 DNA: TGTGCCAGCAGCCAAGATCCGCGTGAGCAGTTCTTC
CDR3 protein: CASSQDPREQFF

J gene: TRBJ2-1
D gene: TRBD2
V gene: TRBV28
clone size: .
CDR3 DNA: TGTGCCAGCAGTTTTGTGGGAGGGAATGAGCAGTTCTTC
CDR3 protein: CASSFVGGNEQFF

J gene: TRBJ2-1
D gene: TRBD2
V gene: TRBV4-1
clone size: .
CDR3 DNA: TGCGCCAGCAGCCAAGATCGCGGTAGCGGGGGGGCCGGTGAGCAGTTCTTC
CDR3 protein: CASSQDRGSGGAGEQFF

J gene: TRBJ2-2
D gene: .
V gene: TRBV9
clone size: .
CDR3 DNA: TGTGCCAGCAGTTTTAGCATGAACACCGGGGAGCTGTTTTTT
CDR3 protein: CASSFSMNTGELFF

J gene: TRBJ1-1
D gene: .
V gene: TRBV28
clone size: .
CDR3 DNA: TGTGCCAGCAGTTTTCTGGACAGAGTTAACACTGAAGCTTTCTTT
CDR3 protein: CASSFLDRVNTEAFF

J gene: TRBJ1-2
D gene: .
V gene: TRBV5-1
clone size: .
CDR3 DNA: TGCGCCAGCAGCTTGGGGGACAAAATCTTCTATGGCTACACCTTC
CDR3 protein: CASSLGDKIFYGYTF

J gene: TRBJ1-2
D gene: TRBD1
V gene: TRBV4-1
clone size: .
CDR3 DNA: TGCGCCAGCAGCCAAGATGACAGGGGGCAGTTTGGCTACACCTTC
CDR3 protein: CASSQDDRGQFGYTF

J gene: TRBJ2-3
D gene: TRBD2
V gene: TRBV7-6
clone size: once
CDR3 DNA: TGTGCCAGCAGCGAAGATCGGGCGGGAGGTTTAGATACGCAGTATTTT
CDR3 protein: CASSEDRAGGLDTQYF

J gene: TRBJ2-7
D gene: .
V gene: TRBV2
clone size: .
CDR3 DNA: TGTGCCAGCAGTAACGTGGCGCGCGGGACCGTGACCTACGAGCAGTACTTC
CDR3 protein: CASSNVARGTVTYEQYF

J gene: TRBJ1-3
D gene: TRBD1
V gene: TRBV4-2
clone size: .
CDR3 DNA: TGTGCCAGCAGCTTGACCACGACAGGGGGACCTGGAAACACCATATATTTT
CDR3 protein: CASSLTTTGGPGNTIYF

J gene: TRBJ2-7
D gene: .
V gene: TRBV6-1
clone size: .
CDR3 DNA: TGTGCCAGCAGGGGAGGCTACGAGCAGTACTTC
CDR3 protein: CASRGGYEQYF

J gene: TRBJ1-5
D gene: .
V gene: TRBV4-1
clone size: .
CDR3 DNA: TGCGCCAGCAGCCAGGAGCCGGGATTTAGCAATCAGCCCCAGCATTTT
CDR3 protein: CASSQEPGFSNQPQHF

J gene: TRBJ2-3
D gene: TRBD2
V gene: TRBV9
clone size: .
CDR3 DNA: TGTGCCAGCAGCGCGGAGGGGACTAGCGGGACCGATACGCAGTATTTT
CDR3 protein: CASSAEGTSGTDTQYF

J gene: TRBJ1-1
D gene: TRBD1
V gene: TRBV7-9
clone size: .
CDR3 DNA: TGTGCCAGCAGCTTAGTGGGACAGGGGACTGAAGCTTTCTTT
CDR3 protein: CASSLVGQGTEAFF

J gene: TRBJ1-3
D gene: .
V gene: TRBV28
clone size: few
CDR3 DNA: TGTGCCAGCAGTTTAGTCGGGGGAAGTGGAAACACCATATATTTT
CDR3 protein: CASSLVGGSGNTIYF

J gene: TRBJ1-2
D gene: TRBD1
V gene: TRBV11-1
clone size: .
CDR3 DNA: TGTGCCAGCAGCTTGGACAGGGAAGTTGACTACACCTTC
CDR3 protein: CASSLDREVDYTF

J gene: TRBJ2-2
D gene: .
V gene: TRBV11-2
clone size: .
CDR3 DNA: TGTGCCAGCAACGTGGGGGGTTTGAACACCGGGGAGCTGTTTTTT
CDR3 protein: CASNVGGLNTGELFF

J gene: TRBJ1-3
D gene: .
V gene: TRBV5-4
clone size: .
CDR3 DNA: TGTGCCAGCAGCCCCCGGGATGTTGGAAACACCATATATTTT
CDR3 protein: CASSPRDVGNTIYF

J gene: TRBJ1-2
D gene: TRBD1
V gene: TRBV5-1
clone size: .
CDR3 DNA: TGCGCCAGCAGCTTGGGGACAGGGGACTATGGCTACACCTTC
CDR3 protein: CASSLGTGDYGYTF

J gene: TRBJ2-7
D gene: .
V gene: TRBV4-1
clone size: once
CDR3 DNA: TGCGCCAGCAGCCCATTGAGACAGGCCTCCTACGAGCAGTACTTC
CDR3 protein: CASSPLRQASYEQYF

J gene: TRBJ2-7
D gene: .
V gene: TRBV5-1
clone size: .
CDR3 DNA: TGCGCCAGCAGCTTCCACGGAGACTCCTACGAGCAGTACTTC
CDR3 protein: CASSFHGDSYEQYF

J gene: TRBJ1-6
D gene: TRBD1
V gene: TRBV28
clone size: .
CDR3 DNA: TGTGCCAGCAGTTCCGGGACAGGGAATTCACCCCTCCACTTT
CDR3 protein: CASSSGTGNSPLHF

J gene: TRBJ2-5
D gene: TRBD2
V gene: TRBV4-2
clone size: once
CDR3 DNA: TGTGCCAGCAGCCCGGGACTAGCGGGTATTGGAGAGACCCAGTACTTC
CDR3 protein: CASSPGLAGIGETQYF

J gene: TRBJ2-5
D gene: TRBD1
V gene: TRBV7-9
clone size: .
CDR3 DNA: TGTGCCAGCAGCTCTAAGACAGGGGTAAGAGAGACCCAGTACTTC
CDR3 protein: CASSSKTGVRETQYF

J gene: TRBJ2-7
D gene: .
V gene: TRBV11-2
clone size: .
CDR3 DNA: TGTGCCAGCAGCTTTCTCGGGGAGGCCTACGAGCAGTACTTC
CDR3 protein: CASSFLGEAYEQYF

J gene: TRBJ2-1
D gene: .
V gene: TRBV9
clone size: .
CDR3 DNA: TGTGCCAGCAGCGCCCGGGGCTCCTACAATGAGCAGTTCTTC
CDR3 protein: CASSARGSYNEQFF

J gene: TRBJ2-7
D gene: TRBD1
V gene: TRBV28
clone size: .
CDR3 DNA: TGTGCCAGCAGCGTCGGGACAGGGGCCTACGAGCAGTACTTC
CDR3 protein: CASSVGTGAYEQYF

J gene: TRBJ2-1
D gene: .
V gene: TRBV18
clone size: .
CDR3 DNA: TGTGCCAGCTCACTAGAACAGTACAATGAGCAGTTCTTC
CDR3 protein: CASSLEQYNEQFF

J gene: TRBJ1-2
D gene: .
V gene: TRBV14
clone size: .
CDR3 DNA: TGTGCCAGCAGCCAATTCCCAGGTGGCTATGGCTACACCTTC
CDR3 protein: CASSQFPGGYGYTF

J gene: TRBJ2-7
D gene: .
V gene: TRBV5-6
clone size: .
CDR3 DNA: TGTGCCAGCAGCCCCGGGGACTTTCGAATCTACGAGCAGTACTTC
CDR3 protein: CASSPGDFRIYEQYF

J gene: TRBJ2-7
D gene: .
V gene: TRBV11-2
clone size: .
CDR3 DNA: TGTGCCAGCAGCTTAGACGGCAGGGCCCCCTACGAGCAGTACTTC
CDR3 protein: CASSLDGRAPYEQYF

J gene: TRBJ2-1
D gene: .
V gene: TRBV11-2
clone size: .
CDR3 DNA: TGTGCCAGCAGCTTAGATCTGCTAACACGGGGGTTCTTC
CDR3 protein: CASSLDLLTRGFF

J gene: TRBJ1-5
D gene: TRBD1
V gene: TRBV4-1
clone size: .
CDR3 DNA: TGCGCCAGCAGCCCCGGGGCAGGGGGTCAGCCCCAGCATTTT
CDR3 protein: CASSPGAGGQPQHF

J gene: TRBJ2-7
D gene: TRBD1
V gene: TRBV11-2
clone size: .
CDR3 DNA: TGTGCCAGCAGCCTCAGATTCTCCGGGACAGTCTCCTACGAGCAGTACTTC
CDR3 protein: CASSLRFSGTVSYEQYF

J gene: TRBJ2-2
D gene: TRBD2
V gene: TRBV6-1
clone size: once
CDR3 DNA: TGTGCCAGCAGTGATTGGCTAGCGGGAGGGAACACCGGGGAGCTGTTTTTT
CDR3 protein: CASSDWLAGGNTGELFF

J gene: TRBJ2-1
D gene: TRBD2
V gene: TRBV10-1
clone size: once
CDR3 DNA: TGCGCCAGCAGCGACCGAGCGGGGCACAATGAGCAGTTCTTC
CDR3 protein: CASSDRAGHNEQFF

J gene: TRBJ2-3
D gene: .
V gene: TRBV7-2
clone size: .
CDR3 DNA: TGTGCCAGCAGCAATGATGGGGGCCCCACAGATACGCAGTATTTT
CDR3 protein: CASSNDGGPTDTQYF